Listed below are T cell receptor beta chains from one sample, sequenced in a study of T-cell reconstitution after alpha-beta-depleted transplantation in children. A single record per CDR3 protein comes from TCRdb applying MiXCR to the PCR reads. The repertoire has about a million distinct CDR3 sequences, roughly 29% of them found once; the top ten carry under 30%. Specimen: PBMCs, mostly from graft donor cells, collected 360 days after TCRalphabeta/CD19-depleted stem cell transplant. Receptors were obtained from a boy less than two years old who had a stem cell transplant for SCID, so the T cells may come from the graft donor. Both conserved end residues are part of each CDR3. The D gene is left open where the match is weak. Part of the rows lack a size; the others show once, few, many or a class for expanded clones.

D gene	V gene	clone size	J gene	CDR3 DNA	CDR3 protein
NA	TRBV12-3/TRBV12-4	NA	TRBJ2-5	TGTGCCAGCAGTTTATTCTACCAAGAGACCCAGTACTTC	CASSLFYQETQYF
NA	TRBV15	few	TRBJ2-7	TGTGCCACCAGCGTCGGGGGTTCCGAGCAGTACTTC	CATSVGGSEQYF
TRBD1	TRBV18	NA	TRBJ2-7	TGTGCCAGCTCACCACCGGATGGACAGGGCTACGAGCAGTACTTC	CASSPPDGQGYEQYF
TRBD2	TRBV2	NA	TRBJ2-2	TGTGCCAGCAGTCCTCGCACTGGACTAGCCAAGAGCACCGGGGAGCTGTTTTTT	CASSPRTGLAKSTGELFF
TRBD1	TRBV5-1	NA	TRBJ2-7	TGCGCCAGCAGCTCGTTGAAACAGGGGGTGGAGCAGTACTTC	CASSSLKQGVEQYF
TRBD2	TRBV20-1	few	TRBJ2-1	TGCAGTGGGGCTAGCGGGGGGGTGAGGAATGAGCAGTTCTTC	CSGASGGVRNEQFF
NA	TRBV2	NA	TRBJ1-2	TGTGCCAGCAGTTCGGACGGGAACTATGGCTACACCTTC	CASSSDGNYGYTF
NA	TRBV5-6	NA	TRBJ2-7	TGTGCCAGCAGCCCCGACAGGATCTACGAGCAGTACTTC	CASSPDRIYEQYF
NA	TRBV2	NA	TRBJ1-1	TGTGCCAGCAGTGAAGCGGGGGGGAAGGGGGGAGCTTTCTTT	CASSEAGGKGGAFF
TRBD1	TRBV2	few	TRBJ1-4	TGTGCCAGCAGCGGGGACAGGGATGGAGAAAAACTGTTTTTT	CASSGDRDGEKLFF
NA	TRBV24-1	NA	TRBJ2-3	TGTGCCACCAGTGAATCCGGGGCCGACCCCGATACGCAGTATTTT	CATSESGADPDTQYF
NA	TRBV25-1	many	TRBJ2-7	TGTGCCAGCAGTCCCCTGGCAGGGTTCAGGGAGCAGTACTTC	CASSPLAGFREQYF
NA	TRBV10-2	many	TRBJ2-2	TGCGCCAGCAGTGAGATAGGGGTTAAGCTGTTTTTT	CASSEIGVKLFF
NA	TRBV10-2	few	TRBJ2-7	TGCGCCAGCAGTGAGCCGCGAAACTTGGGGTCCTACGAGCAGTACTTC	CASSEPRNLGSYEQYF
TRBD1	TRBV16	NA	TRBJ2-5	TGTGCCAGCAGCCAATCGGGACAGGGACAAGAGACCCAGTACTTC	CASSQSGQGQETQYF
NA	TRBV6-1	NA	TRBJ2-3	TGTGCCAGCAGTCCACTCAGACAGTTTTCTAGCACAGATACGCAGTATTTT	CASSPLRQFSSTDTQYF
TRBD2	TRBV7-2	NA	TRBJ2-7	TGTGCCAGCAGCTTAGTGGAAGCGACTAAACGGGGGGTCCAGTACTTC	CASSLVEATKRGVQYF
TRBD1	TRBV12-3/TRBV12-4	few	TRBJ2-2	TGTGCCAGCAGTTATCGACGGGACAGGGGGCCCGGGGAGCTGTTTTTT	CASSYRRDRGPGELFF
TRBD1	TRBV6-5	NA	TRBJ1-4	TGTGCCAGCAGTTACAACCCCAGGGGGGGAAAACTGTTTTTT	CASSYNPRGGKLFF
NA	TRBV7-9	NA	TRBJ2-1	TGTGCCAGCAGCGCCCAAACGAGCTCCTACAATGAGCAGTTCTTC	CASSAQTSSYNEQFF
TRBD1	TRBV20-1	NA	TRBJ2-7	TGCAGTGCTCAGGGGGAGACCTACGAGCAGTACTTC	CSAQGETYEQYF
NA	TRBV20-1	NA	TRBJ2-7	TGCAGCGCATCCGCCTTACTAGGAGCCAACGAGCAGTACTTC	CSASALLGANEQYF
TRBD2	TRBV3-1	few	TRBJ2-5	TGTGCCAGCAGCCCCAATAGCGGGGGGGGACAAGAGACCCAGTACTTC	CASSPNSGGGQETQYF
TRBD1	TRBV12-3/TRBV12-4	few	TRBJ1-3	TGTGCCAGCAGTCACTGGACAGGGAGCTCTGGAAACACCATATATTTT	CASSHWTGSSGNTIYF
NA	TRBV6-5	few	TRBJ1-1	TGTGCCAGCAGTTACGACGGCAGGTCTCCTGAAGCTTTCTTT	CASSYDGRSPEAFF
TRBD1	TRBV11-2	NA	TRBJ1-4	TGTGCCAGCAGCTGGGGGACAGGGATTGAAAAACTGTTTTTT	CASSWGTGIEKLFF
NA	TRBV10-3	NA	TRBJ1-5	TGTGCCATCAGTAAGGAGGGCAAATCAAATCAGCCCCAGCATTTT	CAISKEGKSNQPQHF
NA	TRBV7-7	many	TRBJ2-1	TGTGCCAGCAGTCCATCGGGGGGCTCTTACAATGAGCAGTTCTTC	CASSPSGGSYNEQFF
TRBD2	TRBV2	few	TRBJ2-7	TGTGCCAGCAGTGAACGACTAGCGAGCTACGAGCAGTACTTC	CASSERLASYEQYF
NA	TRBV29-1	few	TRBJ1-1	TGCAGCGTCCCTACTTGGGGGAGTAACACTGAAGCTTTCTTT	CSVPTWGSNTEAFF
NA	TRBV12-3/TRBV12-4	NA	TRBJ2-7	TGTGCCAGCAGTTTTACAGGGCTCTCCTACGAGCAGTACTTC	CASSFTGLSYEQYF
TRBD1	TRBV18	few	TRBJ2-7	TGTGCCAGCTCACCAGAGACAGGGGCCCCTAATTACTTC	CASSPETGAPNYF
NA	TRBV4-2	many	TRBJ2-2	TGTGCCAGCAGCGCATCCCAGGGGACCGGGGAGCTGTTTTTT	CASSASQGTGELFF
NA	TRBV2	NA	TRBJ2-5	TGTGCCAGCAGGTCGGTCCAAGAGACCCAGTACTTC	CASRSVQETQYF
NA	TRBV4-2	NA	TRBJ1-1	TGTGCCTCGGGAGAAGTAGGGGCTTTCTTT	CASGEVGAFF
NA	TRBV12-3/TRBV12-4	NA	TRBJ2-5	TGTGCCAGCCTTGCGGTAAACCAAGAGACCCAGTACTTC	CASLAVNQETQYF
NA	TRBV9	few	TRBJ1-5	TGTGCCAGCAGCGTGAACAGCAATCAGCCCCAGCATTTT	CASSVNSNQPQHF
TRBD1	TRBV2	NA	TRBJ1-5	TGTGCCAGCACCCGGGACAGCTTAAATCAGCCCCAGCATTTT	CASTRDSLNQPQHF
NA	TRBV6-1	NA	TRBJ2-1	TGTGCCAGCAGTCCTCAAGAGGGGGTTAATGAGCAGTTCTTC	CASSPQEGVNEQFF
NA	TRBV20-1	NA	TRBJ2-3	TGCAGTGCTAGAGAGATGAGGACGTACACAGATACGCAGTATTTT	CSAREMRTYTDTQYF
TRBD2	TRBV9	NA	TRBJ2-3	TGTGCCAGCAGCGTAGGATGGGGGGGAGCAGATACGCAGTATTTT	CASSVGWGGADTQYF
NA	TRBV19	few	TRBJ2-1	TGTGCCAGTAGTGGGCAGACCATGGGGAATGAGCAGTTCTTC	CASSGQTMGNEQFF
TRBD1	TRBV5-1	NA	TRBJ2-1	TGCGCCAGCAGCTTGTGGGACAGGGGGTTGGGAGAGCAGTTCTTC	CASSLWDRGLGEQFF
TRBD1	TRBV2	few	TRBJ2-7	TGTGCCAGCAGTGCAACCGGGACAGGGTCCTACGAGCAGTACTTC	CASSATGTGSYEQYF
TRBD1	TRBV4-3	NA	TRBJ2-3	TGCGCCAGCAGTCTAGACCGGGACAGGGACACAGATACGCAGTATTTT	CASSLDRDRDTDTQYF
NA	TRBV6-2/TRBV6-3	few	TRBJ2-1	TGTGCCAGCAGCCCCTTGGACCGGCAGTTCTTC	CASSPLDRQFF
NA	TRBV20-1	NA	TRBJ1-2	TGCAGTGCTAGAGACCAGGGAGGGTATGGCTACACCTTC	CSARDQGGYGYTF
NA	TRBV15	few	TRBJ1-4	TGTGCCACCAGCAGCCAGACAGTCCCAACTAATGAAAAACTGTTTTTT	CATSSQTVPTNEKLFF
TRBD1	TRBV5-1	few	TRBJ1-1	TGCGCCAGCAGCTTGGTTTCAGGGGGTGTTACTGAAGCTTTCTTT	CASSLVSGGVTEAFF
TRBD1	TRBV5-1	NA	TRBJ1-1	TGCGCCAGCTACAGGGGTGTGAACACTGAAGCTTTCTTT	CASYRGVNTEAFF
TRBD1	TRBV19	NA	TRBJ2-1	TGTCGACAGGGAGCCCCAATTGCCTATTACAATGAGCAGTTCTTC	CRQGAPIAYYNEQFF
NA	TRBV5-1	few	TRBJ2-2	TGCGCCAGCATGCCCGAAATAACCCCGGGGGAGCTGTTTTTT	CASMPEITPGELFF
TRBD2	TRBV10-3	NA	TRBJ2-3	TGTGCCATCAGGCCGGGACTAGCGGGGGAGCCCTCGGATACGCAGTATTTT	CAIRPGLAGEPSDTQYF
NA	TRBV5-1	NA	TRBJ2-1	TGCGCCAGCAGCTTGGCGGGCTGGAACAATGAGCAGTTCTTC	CASSLAGWNNEQFF
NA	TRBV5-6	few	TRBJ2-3	TGTGCCAGCAGCCCCCCCCAGACTAGCACAGATACGCAGTATTTT	CASSPPQTSTDTQYF